This T cell receptor beta chain was captured by sequencing in a study of OX40 agonist ivuxolimab in advanced cancers. Looking at the study overall: Hepatocellular carcinoma, melanoma, renal cell or head and neck cancer affected the dose-escalation patients. General study points: Not determined was the antigen specificity of the expanded peripheral T cells.

Individuals having autoimmune disease history or systemic immunosuppression were not enrolled. Blood got drawn at baseline, again on cycle 4 day 1, and then on cycle 7 day 1. Germline CDR1 and CDR2: SGDLS and YYNGEE. This CDR3 is 15 amino acids long. Trimming removed 0 bases from V and 8 bases from J, with 15 bases in between. Clones were read by immunoSEQ multiplex PCR, and TCRdb kept only the in-frame ones, dropping some. The sample has tens of thousands of clones; around 94% are singletons. On this clone: Its target is not known.

This sequence originates from an adult with an advanced solid tumor such as melanoma, head and neck, liver or kidney cancer. Material: CD4+ or CD8+ T cells sorted from blood, obtained in a trial of the OX40 agonist ivuxolimab. The rearrangement joins TRBV9 to TRBJ2-1, with D unresolved. The CDR3 protein is CASSVAVTLSDEQFF. CDR3 bases: TGTGCCAGCAGCGTAGCTGTGACTCTCAGCGATGAGCAGTTCTTC.